A selection of T cell receptor beta chains follows, all from one sample in a study of OX40 agonist ivuxolimab in advanced cancers. The repertoire was sequenced with immunoSEQ multiplex PCR; TCRdb's copy has only in-frame clones and lacks some. This table has 8,000 to 9,500 clones, roughly 90% appearing once. Sequenced material: CD4+ or CD8+ T cells sorted from blood, taken in a trial of the OX40 agonist ivuxolimab. These receptors originate from an adult with an advanced solid tumor such as melanoma, head and neck, liver or kidney cancer. Each CDR3 is given with its conserved first and last residue. The order of the fields is V gene, D gene, J gene, clone size, CDR3 protein, CDR3 DNA. The D gene is left open where the match is weak. Clone sizes are given selectively: once, few, many, or a class where the clone is expanded.

v_call: TRBV5-6
d_call: TRBD1
j_call: TRBJ1-2
clone_size: .
cdr3_aa: CASSWKDRHYGYTF
cdr3_nt: TGTGCCAGCAGCTGGAAGGACAGGCACTATGGCTACACCTTC

v_call: TRBV10-3
d_call: TRBD1
j_call: TRBJ1-2
clone_size: .
cdr3_aa: CAISDTRTGLGGYTF
cdr3_nt: TGTGCCATCAGTGATACTAGGACAGGATTAGGTGGCTACACCTTC

v_call: TRBV7-3
d_call: TRBD2
j_call: TRBJ2-1
clone_size: .
cdr3_aa: CASSLVPTSGTHNEQFF
cdr3_nt: TGTGCCAGCAGCTTAGTCCCGACTAGCGGGACCCACAATGAGCAGTTCTTC

v_call: TRBV11-3
d_call: TRBD2
j_call: TRBJ2-2
clone_size: .
cdr3_aa: CASRFLAGVGTGELFF
cdr3_nt: TGTGCCAGCCGATTTCTAGCGGGAGTAGGGACCGGGGAGCTGTTTTTT

v_call: TRBV21-1
d_call: .
j_call: TRBJ2-7
clone_size: .
cdr3_aa: CASSNSDAYEQYF
cdr3_nt: TGTGCCAGCAGCAATTCGGATGCCTACGAGCAGTACTTC

v_call: TRBV13
d_call: .
j_call: TRBJ2-3
clone_size: once
cdr3_aa: CASSLGLEGVTDTQYF
cdr3_nt: TGTGCCAGCAGCTTAGGTTTGGAGGGGGTCACAGATACGCAGTATTTT

v_call: TRBV2
d_call: .
j_call: TRBJ1-2
clone_size: .
cdr3_aa: CASSEEGWGNYGYTF
cdr3_nt: TGTGCCAGCAGTGAGGAGGGTTGGGGTAACTATGGCTACACCTTC

v_call: TRBV2
d_call: TRBD2
j_call: TRBJ2-3
clone_size: .
cdr3_aa: CASSLAGGPVTQYF
cdr3_nt: TGTGCCAGCAGTCTAGCGGGAGGGCCGGTTACGCAGTATTTT